The present T cell receptor (beta chain) was sequenced within a study of regulatory T cells in long-lasting Graves disease. The time point is: newly diagnosed GD, antithyroid drugs for less than 3 months. Isolated PBMC RNA provided the starting material for the TCR library. General study points: Relative to newly diagnosed Graves' patients, persistent ones had lower TCR diversity. A greater number of public clonotypes (more than 2,500) was shared by persistent patients than by new patients (just over 950).

The TCR beta library used iRepertoire HTBI primers with Arm-PCR amplification of CDR3. Authors' data handling: Across the samples, identification revealed 55 to 80 TRBV and roughly 13 TRBJ segments. TCRdb passed the multiplex PCR reads through MiXCR, listing each CDR3 protein once. None of the V and J calls come from the authors' own analysis; TCRdb made them. The sample consists of about 220,000 distinct CDR3 sequences, around 16% of them appearing once. This clonotype has at least ten counts. Its antigen is unknown. The sequences come from peripheral blood mononuclear cells (PBMCs), collected at new diagnosis, from a patient treated with antithyroid drugs. This TCR came from a female donor with Graves disease.

The CDR3 region is CATSTGGSDTQYF. In DNA form, the CDR3 reads TGTGCCACCAGCACCGGGGGTTCAGATACGCAGTATTTT. This chain connects TRBV15 to TRBJ2-3, with D tentatively TRBD2 (6 bases). Germline V CDR1 and CDR2: LNHNV, YYDKDF (reference sequence). The V gene lost 4 bases and the J gene lost 4 bases, with 9 bases spanning the gap. The length of the CDR3 is 13 residues.